A selection of T cell receptor beta chains follows, all from one sample in a study of CD8+ T cells in alopecia areata. TCRdb keeps only in-frame clones here, not all; method: immunoSEQ multiplex PCR. The table lists approximately 200,000 clones, around two fifths of them singletons, with over 2% in the top ten. This sample comprised CD4+ T cells sorted from blood, obtained between weeks 36 and 40, from a patient treated with tofacitinib. The origin of the receptors is a human donor with alopecia areata. Each CDR3 is given with its conserved first and last residue. Each record gives: D gene, J gene, V gene, clone size, CDR3 protein, CDR3 DNA. A D gene is named only where the DNA matches it firmly. Some rows have no size entry. The others give once, few or many, or a class for an expanded clone.

d_call: -
j_call: TRBJ2-7
v_call: TRBV6-1
clone_size: few
cdr3_aa: CASSEGTIPAEQYF
cdr3_nt: TGTGCCAGCAGTGAAGGGACTATCCCCGCCGAGCAGTACTTC

d_call: -
j_call: TRBJ2-3
v_call: TRBV6-5
clone_size: few
cdr3_aa: CASSYGATDTQYF
cdr3_nt: TGTGCCAGCAGTTACGGGGCAACAGATACGCAGTATTTT

d_call: -
j_call: TRBJ1-1
v_call: TRBV20-1
clone_size: few
cdr3_aa: CSSRGGTEAFF
cdr3_nt: TGCAGTTCCAGAGGTGGGACTGAAGCTTTCTTT

d_call: -
j_call: TRBJ2-3
v_call: TRBV7-2
clone_size: -
cdr3_aa: CASSPRWPTQYF
cdr3_nt: TGTGCCAGCAGCCCGCGCTGGCCGACGCAGTATTTT

d_call: -
j_call: TRBJ1-3
v_call: TRBV11-1
clone_size: -
cdr3_aa: CASSQRDGGNTIYF
cdr3_nt: TGTGCCAGCAGCCAACGTGATGGTGGAAACACCATATATTTT

d_call: -
j_call: TRBJ2-3
v_call: TRBV7-2
clone_size: few
cdr3_aa: CASSSPGRELEGQYF
cdr3_nt: TGTGCCAGCAGCTCACCGGGACGCGAACTCGAGGGGCAGTATTTT

d_call: -
j_call: TRBJ2-2
v_call: TRBV14
clone_size: -
cdr3_aa: CASSRRANGELFF
cdr3_nt: TGTGCCAGCAGCCGGAGGGCCAACGGGGAGCTGTTTTTT

d_call: -
j_call: TRBJ2-1
v_call: TRBV5-6
clone_size: few
cdr3_aa: CASSLWDRLYNEQFF
cdr3_nt: TGTGCCAGCAGCCTGTGGGACCGACTCTACAATGAGCAGTTCTTC

d_call: -
j_call: TRBJ1-1
v_call: TRBV27
clone_size: few
cdr3_aa: CASSLWDGNTEAFF
cdr3_nt: TGTGCCAGCAGTTTATGGGACGGGAACACTGAAGCTTTCTTT

d_call: -
j_call: TRBJ2-5
v_call: TRBV6-1
clone_size: -
cdr3_aa: CASGVGWGETQYF
cdr3_nt: TGTGCCAGCGGAGTGGGGTGGGGCGAGACCCAGTACTTC

d_call: -
j_call: TRBJ2-5
v_call: TRBV14
clone_size: -
cdr3_aa: CASSQSGQRETQYF
cdr3_nt: TGTGCCAGCAGCCAATCAGGGCAGCGGGAGACCCAGTACTTC

d_call: -
j_call: TRBJ1-5
v_call: TRBV10-2
clone_size: -
cdr3_aa: CASRTGDQPQHF
cdr3_nt: TGCGCCAGCAGGACAGGCGATCAGCCCCAGCATTTT

d_call: TRBD2
j_call: TRBJ2-1
v_call: TRBV4-1
clone_size: -
cdr3_aa: CASSQGPGLAHNEQFF
cdr3_nt: TGCGCCAGCAGCCAGGGACCGGGACTAGCCCACAATGAGCAGTTCTTC

d_call: -
j_call: TRBJ1-3
v_call: TRBV30
clone_size: -
cdr3_aa: CAWSVTVLSGNTIYF
cdr3_nt: TGTGCCTGGAGTGTCACGGTCCTCTCTGGAAACACCATATATTTT

d_call: TRBD1
j_call: TRBJ1-4
v_call: TRBV5-1
clone_size: few
cdr3_aa: CASSLSRQGASTNEKLFF
cdr3_nt: TGCGCCAGCAGCTTGAGCCGACAGGGGGCTTCAACTAATGAAAAACTGTTTTTT

d_call: TRBD2
j_call: TRBJ2-1
v_call: TRBV5-1
clone_size: few
cdr3_aa: CASSPGTSDQNEQFF
cdr3_nt: TGCGCCAGCAGCCCAGGGACTAGCGATCAAAATGAGCAGTTCTTC

d_call: -
j_call: TRBJ1-1
v_call: TRBV28
clone_size: few
cdr3_aa: CASWGGGRNTEAFF
cdr3_nt: TGTGCCAGCTGGGGCGGGGGACGGAACACTGAAGCTTTCTTT

d_call: TRBD2
j_call: TRBJ2-1
v_call: TRBV6-5
clone_size: -
cdr3_aa: CASRLDSGREQFF
cdr3_nt: TGTGCCAGCAGACTCGATAGCGGGAGGGAGCAGTTCTTC